Presented here are 28 T cell receptor beta chains from one specimen sequenced in a study of blood T cells in healthy people across ages. With a J-beta primer mix and a sample-barcoded 5' primer, a second PCR ran about 7 to 11 cycles. In TCRdb, the 5' RACE reads were re-called with MiXCR into one record per CDR3 protein. The repertoire holds 870,000 or so distinct CDR3 sequences, with under 35% as singletons. The sequenced material came from blood. These receptors all come from a woman aged 80 or over in good health.

In this sample, this clonotype turned up a few times. This chain uses TRBV27 with TRBJ2-6; no definite D call. Deletions cut 4 bases from V and 4 bases from J, with 8 bases between. Germline V gene lookup returns CDR1 MNHEY and CDR2 SMNVEV (reference sequence). The CDR3 length is 14 residues. CDR3 residues: CASSSIRGANVLTF. The CDR3 DNA sequence: TGTGCCAGCAGTTCTATACGAGGGGCCAACGTCCTGACTTTC.

This clonotype was detected ten times or more. CDR3 loop: CASSRRADGQPQHF. In DNA form, the CDR3 reads TGTGCCAGCAGCCGCAGGGCTGACGGTCAGCCCCAGCATTTT. The chain employs TRBV3-1 and TRBJ1-5, with D maybe TRBD1 (5 bases). Germline assignment: CDR1 LGHDT and CDR2 YNNKEL (reference sequence). The CDR3 runs 14 residues. V dropped 4 bases and J dropped 6 bases, with 13 bases sitting between them. Using reference TRBV3-1 and TRBJ1-5 for the parts outside the CDR3, the full variable domain is DTAVSQTPKYLVTQMGNDKSIKCEQNLGHDTMYWYKQDSKKFLKIMFSYNNKELIINETVPNRFSPKSPDKAHLNLHINSLELGDSAVYFCASSRRADGQPQHFGDGTRLSIL.

There are many counts of this clonotype. V usage is TRBV7-6 and J usage is TRBJ1-1; TRBD1 aligns across 7 bases. There are 16 residues in the CDR3. V gave up 6 bases and J gave up 5 bases; unmatched junction bases: 15. Germline V lookup: CDR1 SGHVS, CDR2 FNYEAQ. In nucleotides, the CDR3 is TGTGCCAGCAGGCCAGGGGGGGGAAGGCTGAGGACTGAAGCTTTCTTT. It yields the protein CASRPGGGRLRTEAFF.

This clonotype was detected a few times. This chain joins TRBV19 and TRBJ1-2, with D tentatively TRBD1 (5 bases). V was clipped by 2 bases and J by 4 bases, with 17 bases between them. The CDR3 length is 16 residues. Germline loops: CDR1 LNHDA, CDR2 SQIVND (reference sequence). The CDR3 sequence is CASSIPREEQGYGYTF. The CDR3 DNA is TGTGCCAGTAGTATACCCCGCGAAGAGCAGGGCTATGGCTACACCTTC.

This clonotype was observed at least ten times. The chain links TRBV6-4 to TRBJ2-3, with TRBD1 as a possible D gene (5 bases). Germline lookup yields CDR1 MRHNA and CDR2 SNTAGT. Deletions cut 6 bases from V and 4 bases from J, with 14 bases between. This CDR3 contains 14 residues. The CDR3 here is CASSEQAGADTQYF. CDR3 in DNA: TGTGCCAGCAGCGAACAGGCTGGGGCAGATACGCAGTATTTT.

This clonotype was observed a handful of times. This sequence joins TRBV3-1 and TRBJ1-1; no firm D call. The V end lost 6 bases, the J end lost 3 bases, and 14 bases lay between the germline ends. Germline CDR1 LGHDT, CDR2 YNNKEL (reference sequence). The CDR3 is 14 residues long. The DNA for the CDR3 is TGTGCCAGCAGTTGGGGAAACAGATACACTGAAGCTTTCTTT. Translated: CASSWGNRYTEAFF.

This clonotype was detected only a few times. The rearrangement joins TRBV4-3 to TRBJ1-4; D is uncertain. The ends were cut back, 4 bases at V and 8 bases at J, with 20 bases in the middle. Germline V gene lookup returns CDR1 LGHNA and CDR2 YSLEER. The CDR3 has 16 amino acids. The CDR3 loop reads CASSPSVGSPGEKLFF. The CDR3 nucleotides read TGCGCCAGCAGCCCCTCCGTAGGATCCCCTGGCGAAAAACTGTTTTTT.

The J gene is TRBJ2-3, the V gene TRBV20-1, with 10 bases that match TRBD2. J gave up 7 bases and V 0 bases, and 10 bases lay outside the gene matches. There are 16 residues in the CDR3. Germline V gene sequence: CDR1 DFQATT, CDR2 SNEGSKA (reference sequence). CDR3: CSARDPKRGGTHTQYF. CDR3 nucleotides: TGCAGTGCTAGAGATCCCAAGCGGGGGGGCACGCATACGCAGTATTTT.

This clonotype was seen at least ten times. This chain joins TRBV7-8 and TRBJ1-5; no clear D. V lost 1 base to trimming and J lost 6 bases, with 7 bases between them. Germline CDR1 and CDR2: SGHVS and FQNEAQ. The CDR3 has 13 residues. CDR3 in amino acids: CASSLGISQPQHF. In DNA form, the CDR3 reads TGTGCCAGCAGCTTAGGAATCTCTCAGCCCCAGCATTTT.

This rearrangement joins TRBV7-2 to TRBJ1-6; D remains unclear. This CDR3 is built from 13 residues. Germline V gives CDR1 SGHTA, CDR2 FQGNSA. Trimming pared 5 bases from V and 9 bases from J, leaving 11 bases between. The CDR3 bases are TGTGCCAGCAGCGCGGTCACGGGTTCACCCCTCCACTTT. It encodes CASSAVTGSPLHF. The full variable domain, completed using reference TRBV7-2 and TRBJ1-6, is GAGVSQSPSNKVTEKGKDVELRCDPISGHTALYWYRQSLGQGLEFLIYFQGNSAPDKSGLPSDRFSAERTGGSVSTLTIQRTQQEDSAVYLCASSAVTGSPLHFGNGTRLTVT.

The rearrangement joins TRBV20-1 to TRBJ2-7, with TRBD1 matching 7 bases. Germline assignment: CDR1 DFQATT and CDR2 SNEGSKA (reference sequence). This CDR3 region has 14 residues. V shed 5 bases and J 2 bases; nucleotides not matched to a gene: 9. CDR3 nucleotides: TGCAGTGCTCCACCCGACAGGGATCCCTACGAGCAGTACTTC. Amino acids: CSAPPDRDPYEQYF.

About this clonotype itself: Given a much more abundant clone one base away, this may be a read error. The chain joins TRBV6-2 or TRBV6-3 to TRBJ1-2; no firm D call. Trimming removed 6 bases from V and 7 bases from J, with 15 bases in between. Germline CDR1 and CDR2: MNHEY and SVGEGT. This CDR3 is built from 13 residues. DNA of the CDR3: TGTGCCAGCAGCCCCACCGCGGGAGGTGGCTACACCTTC. Its protein is CASSPTAGGGYTF.

In the case of this clonotype: This may come from a read error, since a much larger clone is one base off. V usage is TRBV20-1 and J usage is TRBJ2-5; 10 bases match TRBD2. The J call is in doubt because the DNA end fits TRBJ2-7 better. The CDR3 is 14 residues long. Per the germline V gene, CDR1 is DFQATT and CDR2 is SNEGSKA (reference sequence). The CDR3 region has the DNA TGCAGTGCCATTAGCGGGGGGCCCCCCTGCGAGCAGTACTTC. Translated, it gives CSAISGGPPCEQYF.

At least ten counts were recorded for this clonotype. The J gene is TRBJ2-1, the V gene TRBV20-1; 7 bases line up with TRBD1. Losses at the gene ends were 4 bases for V and 4 bases for J; bases not matched to a gene: 10. Per germline, CDR1 DFQATT and CDR2 SNEGSKA (reference sequence). The CDR3 is 15 amino acids. The CDR3 coding sequence is TGCAGTGCTATCCCCAGGGACAGAGGGTACAATGAGCAGTTCTTC. It yields the protein CSAIPRDRGYNEQFF.

The gene calls are TRBV5-1 and TRBJ2-1; a possible D gene is TRBD2 (6 bases). Trimming took 2 bases from V and 10 from J, leaving 16 bases between them. Germline CDR1 SGHRS, CDR2 YFSETQ. The CDR3 covers 14 residues. The CDR3 loop is CASSFSGPGREQFF. DNA for the CDR3: TGCGCCAGCAGCTTTTCCGGGCCAGGGAGGGAGCAGTTCTTC.

This clonotype was observed many times. V and J are TRBV12-3 or TRBV12-4 and TRBJ2-3; TRBD2 matches at 8 bases. Trimming took 4 bases from V and 2 from J; bases not matched to a gene: 8. The CDR3 length is 16 residues. The chain's CDR3 is CASSSRRGAITDTQYF. The DNA for the CDR3 is TGTGCCAGCAGTTCAAGGCGGGGGGCCATCACAGATACGCAGTATTTT.

This clonotype was seen many times. V gene TRBV7-9 combines with J gene TRBJ2-6; D is perhaps TRBD2 (5 bases). CDR3 length: 16 residues. V was cut by 2 bases and J by 0 bases, with 8 bases left in between. Germline CDR1 SEHNR, CDR2 FQNEAQ (reference sequence). The CDR3 protein is CASSLSGSSGANVLTF. For the CDR3, the DNA is TGTGCCAGCAGCTTATCGGGGAGCTCTGGGGCCAACGTCCTGACTTTC.

The table lists this clonotype with many counts. The CDR3 sequence: CASSLGHSPYTDTQYF. The CDR3, as DNA: TGTGCCAGCAGCTTAGGGCACTCCCCTTACACAGATACGCAGTATTTT. The chain is built from TRBV7-2 and TRBJ2-3; D is ambiguous. The CDR3 extends over 16 amino acids. Per the germline V gene, CDR1 is SGHTA and CDR2 is FQGNSA. V was cut by 1 base and J by 2 bases, with 13 bases left in between.

Notes on this clonotype: A clone one base away is much larger, so this may be a read error. The V call is TRBV28, the J call TRBJ2-7, with TRBD2 matching over 7 bases. The CDR3 has 15 residues. Germline lookup yields CDR1 MDHEN and CDR2 SYDVKM. V dropped 3 bases and J dropped 2; count of bases not matched to a gene: 7. Written as DNA, the CDR3 is TGTGCCAGCAGTTTTTCACGGGGGGTAGCCTACGAGCAGTACTTC. It yields the protein CASSFSRGVAYEQYF.

The V gene is TRBV5-1, the J gene TRBJ1-2; no reliable D call. Germline assignment: CDR1 SGHRS and CDR2 YFSETQ. V was pared by 0 bases and J by 5 bases, with 11 bases between. CDR3 length: 14 amino acids. Here the CDR3 DNA reads TGCGCCAGCAGCTTGGAAGGCAGCTATTATGGCTACACCTTC. Its translation is CASSLEGSYYGYTF.

The rearrangement joins TRBV4-1 to TRBJ2-4; D uncertain. The CDR3 extends over 15 amino acids. The V end was cut by 0 bases, the J end by 2 bases, with 8 bases between. Looked up from germline, CDR1 is MGHRA and CDR2 is YSYEKL. The CDR3 sequence: CASSQEAETKNIQYF. CDR3 nucleotide sequence: TGCGCCAGCAGCCAAGAGGCAGAGACCAAAAACATTCAGTACTTC.

The gene calls are TRBV2 and TRBJ2-1, with D possibly matching TRBD1 (7 bases). Germline lookup yields CDR1 SNHLY and CDR2 FYNNEI. The CDR3 length is 13 residues. The ends were cut back, 10 bases at V and 6 bases at J, with 16 bases in the middle. CDR3 nucleotides: TGTGCCACCAAACAGGGGACTTTCAATGAGCAGTTCTTC. It yields the protein CATKQGTFNEQFF.

V gene TRBV11-2 combines with J gene TRBJ2-1; 7 bases align to TRBD1. The CDR3 length is 13 residues. Germline V gene sequence: CDR1 SGHAT, CDR2 FQNNGV. Trimming took 2 bases from V and 5 from J; bases not matched to a gene: 0. The CDR3 bases are TGTGCCAGCAGCTTACAGGGGGACAATGAGCAGTTCTTC. Translating it yields CASSLQGDNEQFF.

This clonotype was observed a few times. The genes are TRBV11-1 and TRBJ2-5; D perhaps matches TRBD1 (5 bases). The germline V gene has CDR1 SGHAT and CDR2 FQDESV (reference sequence). CDR3 length equals 15 residues. V shed 5 bases and J shed 1 base, with 14 bases lying between them. The CDR3 protein is CASSLSQGPQETQYF. CDR3 bases: TGTGCCAGCAGCCTATCCCAGGGTCCCCAAGAGACCCAGTACTTC. Full variable domain (missing parts from reference TRBV11-1 and TRBJ2-5): EAEVAQSPRYKITEKSQAVAFWCDPISGHATLYWYRQILGQGPELLVQFQDESVVDDSQLPKDRFSAERLKGVDSTLKIQPAELGDSAMYLCASSLSQGPQETQYFGPGTRLLVL.

This chain uses TRBV12-3 or TRBV12-4 with TRBJ2-5; no definite D call. The CDR3 is made up of 14 amino acids. Trimming cost V 1 base and J 2 bases, with 8 bases left between them. The CDR3 here is CASSLGRIQETQYF. In DNA, the CDR3 is TGTGCCAGCAGTTTAGGACGGATTCAAGAGACCCAGTACTTC.

This clonotype has at least ten counts. CDR3 region: CASSPWDRPRETQYF. The CDR3, as DNA: TGTGCCAGCTCACCATGGGACAGGCCGCGGGAGACCCAGTACTTC. The genes are TRBV18 and TRBJ2-5; 8 bases align to TRBD1. The germline gives CDR1 KGHSH, CDR2 LQKENI. The CDR3 covers 15 residues. Germline trimming cut 2 bases from V and 5 bases from J; bases unmatched to any gene: 7.

This sequence joins TRBV18 and TRBJ1-2; 10 nucleotides line up with TRBD1. Germline V lookup: CDR1 KGHSH, CDR2 LQKENI. This CDR3 comprises 17 residues. Trimming at V came to 3 bases and at J to 6 bases, leaving 13 bases not matched to a gene. The CDR3 sequence: CASSPAPGTGVNDGYTF. The DNA for the CDR3 is TGTGCCAGCTCACCTGCCCCCGGGACAGGGGTAAATGATGGCTACACCTTC.

At least ten counts were recorded for this clonotype. The CDR3, as DNA: TGTGCCAGCAGCACGGGACAGGGGAACGAGCAGTACTTC. Protein: CASSTGQGNEQYF. The rearrangement joins TRBV12-3 or TRBV12-4 to TRBJ2-7, with 10 bases identical to TRBD1. The CDR3 is 13 residues long. Unmatched junction bases numbered 4, after V lost 6 bases and J lost 5 bases.